This T cell receptor (beta chain) is drawn from a study of T cell repertoires in cytomegalovirus infection. The germline V gene encodes CDR1 MNHNS and CDR2 SASEGT. The CDR3 contains 14 residues. The ends lost 6 bases at V and 7 bases at J; junction bases unmatched: 5. MiXCR was run by TCRdb on the reads, yielding one entry per CDR3 protein. Here the sample spans around 740,000 distinct CDR3 sequences, 35% being singletons. The sequence was collected from a human donor in good health (CMV status not recorded). Some clones in this sample may be carry-over from other donors' samples. Sequenced input: PBMCs. The rearrangement links TRBV6-1 to TRBJ1-4; 10 bases agree with TRBD1. The CDR3 nucleotides read TGTGCCAGCAGGACGGGGACAGGGGCTGAAAAACTGTTTTTT. It specifies CASRTGTGAEKLFF.